The clone carrying this TCR beta chain was detected ten times or more. TCRdb itself ran the 5' RACE reads through MiXCR, one entry per CDR3 protein. The profile covers some 87,000 distinct CDR3 sequences, with over 10% appearing a single time and 5% taken by the ten largest. Time point specified: longitudinal time-point 2. This sample was included in a study of neurological immune-mediated disorders. Trimming pared 5 bases from V and 2 bases from J, leaving 14 bases between. CDR3 length: 15 amino acids. Per germline, CDR1 SEHNR and CDR2 FQNEAQ (reference sequence). The clonotype was recovered from a female donor with HTLV-1-associated myelopathy (HAM/TSP). The chain uses TRBV7-9 and TRBJ2-3; TRBD2 is a possible D gene (6 bases). Sequenced sample: PBMCs. DNA of the CDR3: TGTGCCAGCAGCCGTGGGACTCCAACCACAGATACGCAGTATTTT. Protein product: CASSRGTPTTDTQYF. The variable domain in full, completed from reference TRBV7-9 and TRBJ2-3, reads DTGVSQNPRHKITKRGQNVTFRCDPISEHNRLYWYRQTLGQGPEFLTYFQNEAQLEKSRLLSDRFSAERPKGSFSTLEIQRTEQGDSAMYLCASSRGTPTTDTQYFGPGTRLTVL.